This is a list of T cell receptor beta chains from one sample in a study of cytomegalovirus exposure and HLA in healthy donors. The table came from immunoSEQ multiplex PCR; TCRdb's copy has only in-frame clones and leaves some out. Of over 90,000 clones listed, 65% to 80% are singletons. Sequenced material: PBMCs. The receptors were sampled from a woman in her 50s in good health and CMV-seropositive. Both conserved end residues are part of each CDR3. A D gene is named only where the DNA matches it firmly. For some rows the clone size is stated as once, few or many, or as a class when expanded; others skip it.

j_call clone_size d_call v_call cdr3_aa cdr3_nt
TRBJ2-1 . . TRBV2 CARSMWANEQFF TGTGCGAGATCTATGTGGGCTAACGAGCAGTTCTTC
TRBJ2-5 . TRBD2 TRBV7-6 CASSEILAGETQYF TGTGCCAGCAGCGAAATCCTAGCGGGAGAGACCCAGTACTTC
TRBJ2-4 . TRBD2 TRBV30 CAWSALAGGENIQYF TGTGCCTGGAGTGCCCTAGCGGGAGGGGAAAACATTCAGTACTTC
TRBJ2-5 . . TRBV19 CASSVSRDETQYF TGTGCCAGTAGTGTGTCCAGGGATGAGACCCAGTACTTC
TRBJ1-2 . . TRBV28 CASSRPTPGVYGYTF TGTGCCAGCAGTCGCCCCACTCCAGGGGTCTATGGCTACACCTTC
TRBJ2-3 . TRBD1 TRBV14 CASSHRQGTTDTQYF TGTGCCAGCAGCCATAGACAGGGAACAACAGATACGCAGTATTTT
TRBJ2-3 . . TRBV5-1 CASSSDSSSTDTQYF TGCGCCAGCAGCTCGGACTCATCTAGCACAGATACGCAGTATTTT
TRBJ2-2 . . TRBV10-1 CASSNSLADANTGELFF TGCGCCAGCAGTAACAGTCTAGCAGACGCGAACACCGGGGAGCTGTTTTTT
TRBJ2-7 . . TRBV6-4 CASRPLSGPTYEQYF TGTGCCAGCAGGCCACTTTCAGGGCCGACCTACGAGCAGTACTTC
TRBJ2-2 . TRBD2 TRBV7-7 CATRGGGRGTGELFF TGTGCCACCCGCGGGGGAGGTCGGGGAACCGGGGAGCTGTTTTTT
TRBJ2-1 . TRBD2 TRBV2 CASTPQGLFNNEQFF TGTGCCAGCACCCCCCAGGGACTATTCAATAATGAGCAGTTCTTC
TRBJ2-7 . . TRBV6-1 CASRVTGVSPYEQYF TGTGCCAGCAGAGTCACCGGGGTCAGTCCCTACGAGCAGTACTTC
TRBJ2-2 . TRBD1 TRBV9 CASSPTRGVDGTGNFAYTGELFF TGTGCCAGCAGCCCAACTAGAGGGGTGGACGGGACAGGTAATTTCGCGTACACCGGGGAGCTGTTTTTT
TRBJ2-1 . . TRBV5-1 CASSLEGQKIF TGCGCCAGCAGCTTGGAAGGACAAAAGATCTTC
TRBJ2-1 . . TRBV11-3 CASSPGRVEGRNEQFF TGTGCCAGCAGCCCCGGTAGGGTCGAGGGAAGAAATGAGCAGTTCTTC
TRBJ2-7 . TRBD2 TRBV5-6 CASSLVPSGRYEQYF TGTGCCAGCAGCTTGGTCCCTAGCGGGAGGTACGAGCAGTACTTC
TRBJ1-1 . TRBD1 TRBV2 CASTEEGATEAFF TGTGCCAGCACCGAAGAGGGGGCCACTGAAGCTTTCTTT
TRBJ1-2 . TRBD1 TRBV5-1 CASSLLDRSYTF TGTGCCAGCAGCCTCCTGGACAGGTCCTACACCTTC
TRBJ2-1 . . TRBV14 CASSQVGGSNWANEQFF TGTGCCAGCAGCCAAGTAGGAGGTAGTAATTGGGCTAATGAGCAGTTCTTC
TRBJ1-1 . TRBD1 TRBV19 CASRDRLNTEAFF TGTGCCAGTCGGGACAGACTTAACACTGAAGCTTTCTTT
TRBJ2-1 few TRBD1 TRBV18 CASSLDRGLEFEQFF TGTGCCAGCTCACTCGACAGGGGATTAGAATTTGAGCAGTTCTTC
TRBJ2-2 . . TRBV7-9 CASSLRPGGENTGELFF TGTGCCAGCAGCTTGAGACCTGGCGGGGAAAACACCGGGGAGCTGTTTTTT
TRBJ1-5 . TRBD1 TRBV10-2 CASTGQRSNQPQHF TGCGCCAGCACGGGACAGCGGAGCAATCAGCCCCAGCATTTT
TRBJ1-2 . . TRBV19 CASKAGPGGYTF TGTGCCAGTAAGGCGGGCCCCGGAGGCTACACCTTC
TRBJ2-3 . TRBD1 TRBV6-1 CATRGQVHTQYF TGTGCCACCAGAGGACAGGTCCATACGCAGTATTTT
TRBJ2-3 . . TRBV11-2 CASSLKIRGRARTDTQYF TGTGCCAGCAGCCTAAAGATTCGGGGAAGGGCCCGCACAGATACGCAGTATTTT
TRBJ1-2 . . TRBV4-3 CASSHGESGGYTF TGCGCCAGCAGCCATGGTGAATCGGGTGGCTACACCTTC
TRBJ1-1 . . TRBV15 CATSRATATEAFF TGTGCCACCAGCAGAGCGACAGCCACTGAAGCTTTCTTT
TRBJ1-1 . . TRBV7-9 CASSFQAGQLNTEAFF TGTGCCAGCAGCTTTCAGGCAGGACAGCTGAACACTGAAGCTTTCTTT
TRBJ2-1 . . TRBV7-3 CASSVSGGSYNEQFF TGTGCCAGCAGCGTTAGCGGAGGCTCCTACAATGAGCAGTTCTTC